Listed below are T cell receptor beta chains from one sample, sequenced in a study of Tregs in tolerant kidney transplant recipients. TCRdb keeps only in-frame clones here, not all; method: immunoSEQ multiplex PCR. The sample carries 75,000 to 100,000 clones, around 94% recorded once. What was sequenced was CD8+ T cells from blood. The origin of the receptors is a human donor in good health. Each CDR3 is given without its conserved first and last residue. D genes are given only for firm matches.

v_call	j_call	d_call	cdr3_aa
TRBV4-1	TRBJ2-2	TRBD2	ASSRTGTRGSGELF
TRBV5-1	TRBJ1-1	TRBD1	ASGKGQGAEAF
TRBV5-6	TRBJ2-7	.	ASSWSGAYEQY
TRBV6-1	TRBJ1-1	.	ASNEAMNTEAF
TRBV6-5	TRBJ1-5	TRBD1	ASSYTTGDNQPQH
TRBV14	TRBJ2-7	.	ASSPKSSREQY
TRBV19	TRBJ2-4	.	ASSVRELAISGKNIQY
TRBV7-9	TRBJ2-7	TRBD1	ASSLDVRDRVGQY
TRBV7-2	TRBJ2-2	.	ASSLRGFTGELF
TRBV6-1	TRBJ2-3	TRBD2	ASSEARLAGGAGTQY
TRBV10-3	TRBJ2-1	TRBD2	AISESAASGDHNEQF
TRBV2	TRBJ2-3	.	ASSEGGGAPDTQY
TRBV27	.	TRBD1	ASSPTGSSYEQY
TRBV4-1	TRBJ1-2	.	ASSQGPSANYGYT
TRBV4-1	TRBJ2-1	TRBD1	ASSQDGTGRGNEQF
TRBV19	TRBJ2-7	TRBD1	ASRDRGPSYEQY
TRBV6-6	TRBJ2-3	.	ASSYWERSTDTQY
TRBV19	TRBJ1-4	TRBD1	ASSSHDRGANEKLF
TRBV19	TRBJ2-5	.	ASSITQETQY
TRBV10-3	TRBJ2-3	.	AIRERTSTDTQY
TRBV29-1	TRBJ2-3	TRBD2	SAPTSGRTDTQY
TRBV28	TRBJ1-1	TRBD1	ASSGDRGYTEAF
TRBV27	TRBJ1-2	.	ASSSTGGYGYT
TRBV15	TRBJ2-3	.	ATSRATGPTDTQY
TRBV7-9	TRBJ2-7	.	ASSFLGSIYEQY
TRBV7-9	TRBJ2-1	.	ASSLLRDNEQF
TRBV27	TRBJ2-7	TRBD2	ASSLGLAGEGNYEQY
TRBV11-1	TRBJ1-1	.	ASSSIVLTEAF